This T cell receptor beta chain was found in a study of T cells in tuberculosis. Produced via immunoSEQ multiplex PCR; TCRdb's table is partial and in-frame only. There are about 34,000 clones in the sample; over 85% occur only once, and around 10% lies in the top ten. The CDR3 runs to 17 residues. With V trimmed by 5 bases and J by 7 bases, 14 bases remained unmatched. Germline V gives CDR1 GTSNPN, CDR2 SVGIG (reference sequence). The time point denotes: new active TB diagnosis, blood taken before or within 7 days of starting treatment. The sample here was PBMCs, taken at tuberculosis diagnosis. The receptor comes from an adult with tuberculosis. The V call is TRBV30, the J call TRBJ1-6, with TRBD1 matching over 10 bases. CDR3 sequence reads: CAWGIKGQGTSNSPLHF. The CDR3 DNA is TGTGCCTGGGGCATAAAGGGACAGGGGACTTCGAATTCACCCCTCCACTTT. Looking up the rest from reference TRBV30 and TRBJ1-6 gives the full variable domain: SQTIHQWPATLVQPVGSPLSLECTVEGTSNPNLYWYRQAAGRGLQLLFYSVGIGQISSEVPQNLSASRPQDRQFILSSKKLLLSDSGFYLCAWGIKGQGTSNSPLHFGNGTRLTVT.